A single sample gave rise to the 22 T cell receptor beta chains below, sequenced in a study of identical twins. MiXCR was run by TCRdb on the 5' RACE reads, yielding one entry per CDR3 protein. In the table there are about 430,000 distinct CDR3 sequences, about a fifth of which are singletons. Sequenced material: naive T cells sorted from blood. The receptors were sampled from a man between 50 and 59 years old in good health.

The V and J genes are TRBV2 and TRBJ1-1, with 8 nucleotides matching TRBD1. The germline V gene has CDR1 SNHLY and CDR2 FYNNEI. The ends lost 8 bases at V and 1 base at J; junction bases unmatched: 12. The length of the CDR3 is 16 residues. CDR3: CASVRRQGARNTEAFF. CDR3 nucleotides: TGTGCCAGCGTACGAAGGCAGGGGGCGAGGAACACTGAAGCTTTCTTT. The variable domain in full, with the rest retrieved from reference TRBV2 and TRBJ1-1, is EPEVTQTPSHQVTQMGQEVILRCVPISNHLYFYWYRQILGQKVEFLVSFYNNEISEKSEIFDDQFSVERPDGSNFTLKIRSTKLEDSAMYFCASVRRQGARNTEAFFGQGTRLTVV.

This clonotype was seen many times. CDR3 amino acids: CASSYKGSGNTIYF. CDR3 coding DNA: TGTGCCAGCAGTTACAAGGGTTCAGGAAACACCATATATTTT. V and J are TRBV6-5 and TRBJ1-3; D is unclear. This CDR3 contains 14 residues. Per germline, CDR1 MNHEY and CDR2 SVGAGI. Deletions cut 2 bases from V and 4 bases from J, with 9 bases between.

This clonotype was found a few times. The chain employs TRBV20-1 and TRBJ1-5; possibly TRBD1 for D (5 bases). Germline-derived CDR1 and CDR2 are DFQATT and SNEGSKA (reference sequence). The ends were cut back, 0 bases at V and 4 bases at J, with 16 bases in the middle. CDR3 length: 16 amino acids. The CDR3 DNA reads as TGCAGTGCTAGAGATTTAGGGGCAGGGCCAAATCAGCCCCAGCATTTT. Protein product: CSARDLGAGPNQPQHF.

This clonotype showed up just a few times. The genes are TRBV6-2 or TRBV6-3 and TRBJ2-7; weak D call: TRBD2 (5 bases). The CDR3 has 16 amino acids. Germline CDR1 reads MNHEY; CDR2 reads SVGEGT. The germline V and J ends were trimmed by 2 bases and 2 bases, with 16 bases remaining between them. The CDR3 region is CASSYGSRTPTYEQYF. In DNA, the CDR3 is TGTGCCAGCAGTTACGGGTCTCGGACTCCGACCTACGAGCAGTACTTC.

This clonotype was counted a few times. The chain recombines TRBV28 with TRBJ2-1, with TRBD1 matching over 7 bases. The J segment lost 5 bases and the V segment lost 6 bases, leaving 10 bases of the junction unmatched. The CDR3 has 15 amino acids. Looked up from germline, CDR1 is MDHEN and CDR2 is SYDVKM. CDR3 amino acids: CASRRRQGTNNEQFF. The CDR3 region has the DNA TGTGCCAGCAGGCGTCGACAGGGTACTAACAATGAGCAGTTCTTC.

This clonotype was recorded at least ten times. V and J are TRBV7-6 and TRBJ2-3; possible D gene TRBD2, 6 bases. CDR1 SGHVS and CDR2 FNYEAQ come from the germline V gene. The CDR3 runs 15 residues. V shed 0 bases and J shed 2 bases, with 9 bases lying between them. The CDR3 DNA reads as TGTGCCAGCAGCTTAGCGGGGGGTGTCACAGATACGCAGTATTTT. Encoded protein: CASSLAGGVTDTQYF. Using reference TRBV7-6 and TRBJ2-3 for the parts outside the CDR3, the full variable domain is GAGVSQSPRYKVTKRGQDVALRCDPISGHVSLYWYRQALGQGPEFLTYFNYEAQQDKSGLPNDRFSAERPEGSISTLTIQRTEQRDSAMYRCASSLAGGVTDTQYFGPGTRLTVL.

V is TRBV20-1 and J is TRBJ2-7; 11 bases are shared with TRBD2. This CDR3 is built from 14 residues. Unmatched junction bases numbered 5, after V lost 5 bases and J lost 2 bases. Germline V CDR1 and CDR2: DFQATT, SNEGSKA (reference sequence). CDR3 in DNA: TGCAGTGCTGGACCTAGCGGGGGGACCTACGAGCAGTACTTC. It is translated as CSAGPSGGTYEQYF.

This sequence joins TRBV19 and TRBJ1-3; TRBD1 is a possible D gene (6 bases). This CDR3 spans 15 amino acids. Germline CDR1 is LNHDA and CDR2 is SQIVND (reference sequence). Trimming cost V 7 bases and J 0 bases, with 13 bases left between them. The CDR3 sequence is CASTPTGNSGNTIYF. For the CDR3, the DNA is TGTGCCAGTACTCCGACAGGAAACTCTGGAAACACCATATATTTT.

In this sample, this clonotype turned up a few times. CDR3 in amino acids: CASSQSDSTYEQYF. DNA for the CDR3: TGTGCCAGCAGCCAATCGGACTCGACCTACGAGCAGTACTTC. J is TRBJ2-7 and V is TRBV4-2, with a possible D match to TRBD2 (5 bases). Germline loops: CDR1 LGHNA, CDR2 YNFKEQ. V gave up 2 bases and J gave up 2 bases, with 10 bases separating them. The CDR3 consists of 14 residues.

The rearrangement uses TRBV6-5 and TRBJ2-7, with D unresolved. The V end was cut by 2 bases, the J end by 5 bases, with 10 bases between. From germline, CDR1 is MNHEY and CDR2 SVGAGI. The CDR3 has 13 amino acids. The CDR3 sequence is CASSYLQTHEQYF. Here the CDR3 DNA reads TGTGCCAGCAGTTACCTCCAAACCCACGAGCAGTACTTC.

This clonotype occurred many times. The CDR3 coding sequence is TGCAGTGCAAGTCCGGGACAAGTGTATTCACCCCTCCACTTT. Protein product: CSASPGQVYSPLHF. The V and J genes are TRBV20-1 and TRBJ1-6, with D perhaps TRBD1 (6 bases). Looked up from germline, CDR1 is DFQATT and CDR2 is SNEGSKA (reference sequence). Trimming pared 6 bases from V and 8 bases from J, leaving 17 bases between. The CDR3 extends over 14 amino acids.

The V gene is TRBV10-3, the J gene TRBJ1-1; the match to TRBD1 covers 8 bases. The ends lost 6 bases at V and 4 bases at J; junction bases unmatched: 13. Germline V gene lookup returns CDR1 ENHRY and CDR2 SYGVKD. The CDR3 contains 16 residues. The CDR3 nucleotides are TGTGCCATCAGAGACAGGGGCCGTGGGATGAGCACTGAAGCTTTCTTT. This codes for CAIRDRGRGMSTEAFF.

The gene calls are TRBV5-1 and TRBJ1-6; no reliable D call. The CDR3 is 15 residues long. The germline CDR1 and CDR2 sequences are SGHRS and YFSETQ. V dropped 3 bases and J dropped 7 bases, with 14 bases sitting between them. CDR3 protein: CASSSQGPANSPLHF. CDR3 in DNA: TGCGCCAGCAGCTCCCAAGGCCCAGCCAATTCACCCCTCCACTTT.

The chain recombines TRBV7-9 with TRBJ1-6; D gene unclear. The V gene's germline CDR1 is SEHNR and CDR2 FQNEAQ (reference sequence). Trimming shortened V by 2 bases and J by 7 bases, and 6 bases separated the two germline ends. The CDR3 sequence is 13 residues long. CDR3 bases: TGTGCCAGCAGCTTATTGGAGAATTCACCCCTCCACTTT. Translated: CASSLLENSPLHF.

This chain joins TRBV10-3 and TRBJ2-5, with D unclear. The V end was cut by 2 bases, the J end by 7 bases, with 17 bases between. The CDR3 extends over 15 amino acids. Germline CDR1 and CDR2: ENHRY and SYGVKD. The chain's CDR3 is CAISELADRARTQYF. Written as DNA, the CDR3 is TGTGCCATCAGTGAGCTGGCCGACCGGGCGAGGACCCAGTACTTC.

This clonotype was found once. The V call is TRBV2, the J call TRBJ2-7, with D unclear. Trimming took off 8 bases at V and 9 bases at J, with 14 bases between the two ends. This CDR3 contains 11 residues. From germline, CDR1 is SNHLY and CDR2 FYNNEI. Here the CDR3 DNA reads TGTGCCAGCCATTACCAGGCGAGGCAGTACTTC. Translating it yields CASHYQARQYF.

This clonotype was picked up many times. The V gene is TRBV2, the J gene TRBJ2-7; 8 nucleotides match TRBD2. Losses at the gene ends were 5 bases for V and 5 bases for J; bases not matched to a gene: 5. Germline V gene lookup returns CDR1 SNHLY and CDR2 FYNNEI. The CDR3 runs 13 residues. CDR3 coding DNA: TGTGCCAGCAGTTTTAGCGGGACCAACGAGCAGTACTTC. This gives the protein CASSFSGTNEQYF.

The chain couples TRBV12-3 or TRBV12-4 to TRBJ2-5, with D unresolved. CDR3 length: 12 amino acids. Between the trimmed V and J ends, which lost 8 bases and 4 bases, there was a span of 11 bases. In DNA form, the CDR3 reads TGTGCCAGCGGTCAGATTATAGAGACCCAGTACTTC. Translation gives CASGQIIETQYF.

The V gene is TRBV11-1, the J gene TRBJ2-1; 10 bases agree with TRBD2. V was pared by 1 base and J by 0 bases, with 9 bases of the junction left unmatched. There are 19 residues in the CDR3. Germline values: CDR1 SGHAT, CDR2 FQDESV (reference sequence). Here the CDR3 reads CASSLVGSGRNPSYNEQFF. The DNA for the CDR3 is TGTGCCAGCAGCTTAGTTGGTAGCGGGAGGAATCCCTCCTACAATGAGCAGTTCTTC.

In this sample, this clonotype turned up a few times. This chain links TRBV24-1 with TRBJ2-3, with a possible D match to TRBD1 (5 bases). V lost 4 bases and J lost 2, with 18 bases in between. Germline V gene sequence: CDR1 KGHDR, CDR2 SFDVKD. This CDR3 has 17 residues. The CDR3 DNA reads TGTGCCACCAGTGACACAAATCAGGGATTTCTCACAGATACGCAGTATTTT. Translation: CATSDTNQGFLTDTQYF.

In its sample, this clonotype was seen a few times. The chain links TRBV5-5 to TRBJ1-2; 9 positions match TRBD1. The trim removed 4 bases at V and 7 bases at J, leaving 8 bases unmatched. The CDR3 length is 14 residues. CDR1 is SGHKS, CDR2 YYEKEE, per germline (reference sequence). The CDR3, as DNA: TGTGCCAGCAGCGCAGAACAGGGGGCGGCTGGCTACACCTTC. Translated: CASSAEQGAAGYTF. Full variable domain (rest looked up from reference TRBV5-5 and TRBJ1-2): DAGVTQSPTHLIKTRGQQVTLRCSPISGHKSVSWYQQVLGQGPQFIFQYYEKEERGRGNFPDRFSARQFPNYSSELNVNALLLGDSALYLCASSAEQGAAGYTFGSGTRLTVV.

This clonotype was counted only a few times. The CDR3 DNA reads as TGTGCCATCAGTGAGGTGACTAGCGGGAACTATGAGCAGTTCTTC. Translated, it gives CAISEVTSGNYEQFF. This rearrangement joins TRBV10-3 to TRBJ2-1; 11 bases fit TRBD2. Germline V CDR1 and CDR2: ENHRY, SYGVKD. This CDR3 comprises 15 residues. The trim removed 2 bases at V and 8 bases at J, leaving 5 bases unmatched.